Listed here is a single TCR beta chain. The sample originates from a study of blood T cell repertoires in COVID-19. CDR3 size: 12 residues. From germline, CDR1 is LGHDT and CDR2 YNNKEL (reference sequence). Trimming took 1 base from V and 12 from J; bases not matched to a gene: 4. Adults between roughly 18 and 95 years of age took part from 20 to 25 US areas. Participant-given clinical history determined each cohort assignment. TCRdb keeps only in-frame clones here, not all; method: immunoSEQ multiplex PCR. This sample carries 250,000 or so clones, roughly 87% of them seen once, and the ten largest clones take 2% to 3%.

V gene TRBV3-1 (or the pseudogene TRBV3-2) combines with J gene TRBJ1-1; 8 bases map to TRBD1. Sequenced input: PBMCs or T cells enriched from blood (not recorded which). The TCR sequence derives from a woman in her 30s with acute COVID-19. The CDR3 region has the DNA TGTGCCAGCAGCCAAGGACAGGGGAGGCCTTTCTTT. It encodes CASSQGQGRPFF.